The clone carrying this T cell receptor (beta chain) was detected ten times or more. No antigen is known for it. A modified ARM-PCR protocol with three rounds of nested PCR amplified TCRbeta. TCRdb processed the multiplex PCR reads anew with MiXCR; each CDR3 protein has one entry. The table has about 43,000 distinct CDR3 sequences, 60% seen once. The template was RNA from unsorted bulk tissue. Distant lung tissue was collected more than 3 cm away from the tumor edge. This record belongs to a study of tumor and adjacent non-tumor tissue in lung cancer. Study-wide results and limits: Tumor tissue had significantly higher TCR diversity than normal lung. Tumor repertoires had a smaller top 100 clone share than normal lung.

Germline lookup yields CDR1 SQVTM and CDR2 ANQGSEA. The CDR3 spans 12 residues. Trimming pared 1 base from V and 5 bases from J, leaving 9 bases between. This clonotype was sampled from a man aged 50-59 years with non-small cell lung cancer. What was sequenced was distant non-tumor lung tissue. The chain carries TRBV29-1 and TRBJ2-7, with D hard to call. Here the CDR3 DNA reads TGCAGCGTTGAAGCCGCTTATAACGAGCAGTACTTC. The encoded protein is CSVEAAYNEQYF.